These 17 T cell receptor beta chains share one sample of origin, sequenced in a study of T cell responses to AZD1222 COVID-19 vaccine. Using immunoSEQ multiplex PCR, the repertoire was profiled, and TCRdb retains in-frame clones only, with some absent. The profile shows some 120,000 clones, 90% of them singletons. The starting material was peripheral blood, obtained 28 days after the second dose of the MenACWY control vaccine. The receptors here all came from an adult who received the MenACWY meningococcal vaccine as a control.

This rearrangement joins TRBV7-9 to TRBJ2-7; D remains ambiguous. Trimming pared 5 bases from V and 0 bases from J, leaving 11 bases between. Germline CDR1 reads SEHNR; CDR2 reads FQNEAQ (reference sequence). CDR3 size: 14 residues. The CDR3 loop is CASSPLQSSYEQYV. The CDR3 DNA sequence: TGTGCCAGCAGCCCGCTCCAAAGCTCCTACGAGCAGTACGTC.

The chain employs TRBV9 and TRBJ2-6; D gene uncertain. This CDR3 is built from 13 residues. Trimming removed 6 bases from V and 2 bases from J, with 6 bases in between. The germline V gene encodes CDR1 SGDLS and CDR2 YYNGEE. CDR3 region: CASNEPGANVLTF. The CDR3 bases are TGTGCCAGCAACGAACCTGGGGCCAACGTCCTGACTTTC. The variable domain in full, completed from reference TRBV9 and TRBJ2-6, reads DSGVTQTPKHLITATGQRVTLRCSPRSGDLSVYWYQQSLDQGLQFLIQYYNGEERAKGNILERFSAQQFPDLHSELNLSSLELGDSALYFCASNEPGANVLTFGAGSRLTVL.

V gene TRBV10-2 combines with J gene TRBJ2-3; 13 nucleotides agree with TRBD2. The CDR3 is 16 residues long. The trim removed 6 bases at V and 5 bases at J, leaving 8 bases unmatched. Germline CDR1 reads WSHSY; CDR2 reads SAAADI. The CDR3 DNA sequence: TGCGCCAGCAGGCCGACTAGCGGGGGGCATGGAGATACGCAGTATTTT. It yields the protein CASRPTSGGHGDTQYF.

V and J are TRBV7-6 and TRBJ2-1, with 9 bases identical to TRBD2. CDR1 is SGHVS and CDR2 is FNYEAQ in the germline V gene. This CDR3 has 18 residues. J lost 1 base, V lost 1 base, and 8 bases had no gene match. CDR3 loop: CASSLGSSGSKSYNEQFF. The CDR3 DNA reads TGTGCCAGCAGCTTAGGTAGTAGCGGGAGTAAGTCCTACAATGAGCAGTTCTTC. The full variable domain, with the rest looked up from reference TRBV7-6 and TRBJ2-1, is GAGVSQSPRYKVTKRGQDVALRCDPISGHVSLYWYRQALGQGPEFLTYFNYEAQQDKSGLPNDRFSAERPEGSISTLTIQRTEQRDSAMYRCASSLGSSGSKSYNEQFFGPGTRLTVL.

This chain uses TRBV21-1 with TRBJ2-2; no DNA check was done on the table's D call, TRBD2. TRBV21-1 is tagged as a pseudogene. This CDR3 has 17 amino acids. The chain's CDR3 is CASSKAGSGRYTGELFF. The CDR3 DNA sequence: TGTGCCAGCAGCAAAGCGGGTAGCGGGAGGTATACCGGGGAGCTGTTTTTT.

The chain joins TRBV15 to TRBJ1-1, with a weak D call TRBD1 (6 bases). Looked up from germline, CDR1 is LNHNV and CDR2 is YYDKDF (reference sequence). The V and J ends lost 0 bases and 5 bases respectively, with 10 bases between them. This CDR3 contains 14 residues. The CDR3 DNA is TGTGCCACCAGCAGAGAGGGGGGCGGGACTGAAGCTTTCTTT. Translated, it gives CATSREGGGTEAFF.

The chain is built from TRBV5-4 and TRBJ1-2; 8 bases line up with TRBD1. The V segment lost 0 bases and the J segment 4 bases; nucleotides outside the gene matches: 5. CDR1 is SGHNT and CDR2 is YYREEE in the germline V gene (reference sequence). The CDR3 length is 15 residues. The CDR3: CASSLGGQALYGYTF. Here the CDR3 DNA reads TGTGCCAGCAGCTTGGGGGGACAGGCTCTCTATGGCTACACCTTC.

This clone has a single count. The rearrangement uses TRBV6-6 and TRBJ2-6, with D perhaps TRBD1 (5 bases). Germline V gives CDR1 MNHNY, CDR2 SVGAGI (reference sequence). V was shortened by 2 bases and J by 6 bases, with 8 bases between the two germline ends. This CDR3 has 14 amino acids. CDR3 in amino acids: CASSYRGAANVLTF. As DNA, the CDR3 is TGTGCCAGCAGTTACCGTGGGGCGGCCAACGTCCTGACTTTC.

J is TRBJ2-2 and V is TRBV5-6; no definite D call. V gave up 6 bases and J gave up 5 bases, with 23 bases separating them. The CDR3 length is 17 residues. Germline CDR1 SGHDT, CDR2 YYEEEE. Here the CDR3 reads CASKTGRIGRSTGELFF. The DNA of the CDR3 is TGTGCCAGCAAAACCGGGCGTATTGGCAGGTCGACCGGGGAGCTGTTTTTT.

The chain uses TRBV5-4 and TRBJ2-5, with 8 bases that match TRBD2. The CDR3 contains 14 residues. CDR1 SGHNT and CDR2 YYREEE come from the germline V gene (reference sequence). The ends lost 7 bases at V and 1 base at J; junction bases unmatched: 6. The CDR3 is CASAAGGGQETQYF. DNA for the CDR3: TGTGCCAGCGCCGCGGGGGGAGGCCAAGAGACCCAGTACTTC.

This clone was seen a single time. The chain has TRBV23-1 and TRBJ2-7, with TRBD2 matching 10 bases. TRBV23-1 counts as an open reading frame of uncertain function. The junction had 22 bases not matched to a gene; V was cut back by 3 bases and J by 2 bases. The CDR3 is 21 residues long. CDR3 in amino acids: CASSHRYGLAVKNPHPYEQYF. CDR3 bases: TGCGCCAGCAGTCACCGCTATGGACTAGCGGTCAAAAATCCACACCCCTACGAGCAGTACTTC.

CDR3 sequence reads: CASSPHLAGPTSLQETQYF. The CDR3 DNA sequence: TGTGCCAGCAGCCCCCACCTAGCGGGGCCAACCTCTTTACAAGAGACCCAGTACTTC. The chain employs TRBV7-6 and TRBJ2-5; 9 bases align to TRBD2. CDR1 and CDR2 (germline): SGHVS, FNYEAQ. The CDR3 runs 19 residues. Trimming cost V 5 bases and J 2 bases; bases outside gene matches: 18.

This clone was recorded once. The CDR3 loop reads CASSPRTGSFGYTF. The DNA of the CDR3 is TGTGCCAGCAGCCCAAGGACAGGGAGCTTTGGCTACACCTTC. V is TRBV6-5 and J is TRBJ1-2; 8 positions agree with TRBD1. There are 14 residues in the CDR3. J lost 7 bases, V lost 6 bases, and 10 bases had no gene match. Germline V gene data show CDR1 as MNHEY and CDR2 as SVGAGI.

This clone was counted once. The chain combines TRBV28 with TRBJ2-7; D is ambiguous. Trimming pared 3 bases from V and 0 bases from J, leaving 18 bases between. The CDR3 consists of 17 residues. CDR1 and CDR2 from the germline V gene are MDHEN and SYDVKM. The CDR3 region has the DNA TGTGCCAGCAGTTTTTTTCCGACACGGCCCAGCTCCTACGAGCAGTACTTC. Translating gives CASSFFPTRPSSYEQYF.

CDR3 residues: CASSDPAVNSGANVLTF. Here the CDR3 DNA reads TGTGCCAGCAGTGATCCGGCAGTCAACTCTGGGGCCAACGTCCTGACTTTC. The chain has TRBV6-1 and TRBJ2-6, with D unresolved. Germline V gives CDR1 MNHNS, CDR2 SASEGT. The CDR3 length is 17 residues. Between the trimmed V and J ends, which lost 3 bases and 0 bases, there was a span of 12 bases.

With regard to this clone: This specimen includes other DNA sequences encoding the same CDR3. The chain links TRBV2 to TRBJ1-2, with D unresolved. Germline V gene data show CDR1 as SNHLY and CDR2 as FYNNEI. Trimming left V 6 bases short and J 5 bases short, with 19 bases between. The CDR3 contains 15 residues. The CDR3: CASSVRVRGRYGYTF. The CDR3 DNA sequence: TGTGCCAGCAGCGTAAGAGTTCGAGGAAGATATGGCTACACCTTC.

The chain is built from TRBV2 and TRBJ1-1, with D possibly matching TRBD1 (6 bases). Germline loops: CDR1 SNHLY, CDR2 FYNNEI. V lost 4 bases and J lost 9, with 15 bases in between. The CDR3 length is 13 residues. The CDR3 reads CASSAWEGVKAFF. The CDR3 bases are TGTGCCAGCAGTGCGTGGGAGGGGGTCAAAGCTTTCTTT. The full variable domain, in which reference TRBV2 and TRBJ1-1 provide the parts outside the CDR3, is EPEVTQTPSHQVTQMGQEVILRCVPISNHLYFYWYRQILGQKVEFLVSFYNNEISEKSEIFDDQFSVERPDGSNFTLKIRSTKLEDSAMYFCASSAWEGVKAFFGQGTRLTVV.